The sequence of this T cell receptor (beta chain) was determined in a study of CD8 T cells in Susac syndrome. Regarding this clonotype: Antigen: not known.

Blood CD8+ and CD4+ T cells underwent high-throughput TCR beta sequencing. TEMRA cells were FACS-enriched, while CD8+ and CD4+ T cells were negatively isolated. Overall study findings and caveats: In its TCR sequencing and HLA analysis, the study acknowledged that the number of individuals was relatively small.

Random hexamers served to reverse transcribe about 0.45 to 1 ug RNA. Amplification of TCR beta CDR3 was carried out by immunoSEQ multiplex PCR, which covered 54 Vbeta and 13 Jbeta segments. Using its own MiXCR run on the immunoSEQ multiplex PCR reads, TCRdb lists one record per CDR3 protein. Seen here are hundreds of thousands of distinct CDR3 sequences, more than 80% observed once, and the top ten hold about 0.12%. This CDR3 has 13 residues. Per germline, CDR1 SEHNR and CDR2 FQNEAQ (reference sequence). The ends were cut back, 4 bases at V and 8 bases at J, with 12 bases in the middle. The receptor comes from a human donor with multiple sclerosis. The sequenced material came from CD8+ T cells from PBMCs. V and J are TRBV7-9 and TRBJ2-1, with D perhaps TRBD2 (7 bases). CDR3 sequence (DNA): TGTGCCAGCAGCTCCGGGGGGCCGGATGAGCAGTTCTTC. It translates to CASSSGGPDEQFF. The entire variable domain, with the rest obtained from reference TRBV7-9 and TRBJ2-1, is as follows: DTGVSQNPRHKITKRGQNVTFRCDPISEHNRLYWYRQTLGQGPEFLTYFQNEAQLEKSRLLSDRFSAERPKGSFSTLEIQRTEQGDSAMYLCASSSGGPDEQFFGPGTRLTVL.